Each of the 20 T cell receptor beta chains below was sequenced from the same sample in a study of tumor-infiltrating lymphocytes in localized non-small cell lung cancer. The protocol was immunoSEQ multiplex PCR, while the TCRdb copy is restricted to in-frame clones and leaves out a portion. The sample includes fewer than 25,000 clones, roughly three quarters seen only once; the top ten take 3% to 4%. The sequenced sample was lung tumor tissue. The receptors here all came from a human donor with non-small cell lung cancer.

The rearrangement joins TRBV4-1 to TRBJ2-7; TRBD2 matches at 7 bases. Germline-derived CDR1 and CDR2 are MGHRA and YSYEKL. V was pared by 4 bases and J by 0 bases, with 9 bases of the junction left unmatched. The CDR3 sequence is 16 residues long. CDR3 in DNA: TGCGCCAGCAGCCGTATTGACGGGAGGTACTCCTACGAGCAGTACTTC. As protein: CASSRIDGRYSYEQYF.

J is TRBJ2-2 and V is TRBV18; unclear D gene. V lost 2 bases and J 6 bases, leaving 7 bases between the germline ends. The CDR3 contains 13 residues. Germline V gene data show CDR1 as KGHSH and CDR2 as LQKENI. In DNA, the CDR3 is TGTGCCAGCTCACCAATCCCTTCCGGGGAGCTGTTTTTT. It is translated as CASSPIPSGELFF.

The J gene is TRBJ2-1, the V gene TRBV11-2, with D unresolved. There are 14 residues in the CDR3. The V gene lost 5 bases and the J gene lost 5 bases, with 13 bases spanning the gap. CDR1 is SGHAT, CDR2 FQNNGV, per germline. DNA for the CDR3: TGTGCCAGCAGCAAAGGGAATCTAAACAATGAGCAGTTCTTC. It is translated as CASSKGNLNNEQFF.

V is TRBV15 and J is TRBJ1-5, with TRBD1 matching over 7 bases. The CDR3 runs 13 residues. Germline loops: CDR1 LNHNV, CDR2 YYDKDF (reference sequence). V was pared by 5 bases and J by 6 bases, with 4 bases of the junction left unmatched. The CDR3 is CATSGGGPQPQHF. The CDR3 nucleotides are TGTGCCACCAGCGGAGGGGGCCCTCAGCCCCAGCATTTT.

This clone appeared a single time. CDR3 protein: CASSGTGGAYEQYF. CDR3 coding DNA: TGTGCCAGCTCCGGGACAGGGGGCGCTTACGAGCAGTACTTC. The chain employs TRBV2 and TRBJ2-7; 12 nucleotides match TRBD1. Trimming cost V 8 bases and J 4 bases; bases outside gene matches: 6. The CDR3 has 14 amino acids. CDR1 and CDR2 (germline): SNHLY, FYNNEI.

The chain links TRBV15 to TRBJ1-5; 7 nucleotides line up with TRBD1. There are 15 residues in the CDR3. V shed 2 bases, J shed 6 bases, and the junction held 7 bases outside the gene matches. CDR1 is LNHNV, CDR2 YYDKDF, per germline (reference sequence). The CDR3: CATSRSMQGGQPQHF. CDR3 bases: TGTGCCACCAGCAGATCGATGCAGGGGGGTCAGCCCCAGCATTTT.

The V gene is TRBV7-9, the J gene TRBJ2-7; TRBD2 agrees at 12 bases. Germline CDR1 SEHNR, CDR2 FQNEAQ (reference sequence). The V gene end was trimmed by 4 bases and the J gene end by 5 bases; junction bases not matched to a gene: 6. The CDR3 extends over 15 amino acids. This CDR3 reads CASSSGLAGTHEQYF. The CDR3, as DNA: TGTGCCAGCAGCTCCGGACTAGCGGGAACGCACGAGCAGTACTTC. Complete variable domain (other parts from reference TRBV7-9 and TRBJ2-7): DTGVSQNPRHKITKRGQNVTFRCDPISEHNRLYWYRQTLGQGPEFLTYFQNEAQLEKSRLLSDRFSAERPKGSFSTLEIQRTEQGDSAMYLCASSSGLAGTHEQYFGPGTRLTVT.

The V and J genes are TRBV7-2 and TRBJ2-3; TRBD2 matches 7 bases. V shed 5 bases and J 3 bases; nucleotides not matched to a gene: 11. CDR3 length equals 16 residues. Germline loops: CDR1 SGHTA, CDR2 FQGNSA. The DNA of the CDR3 is TGTGCCAGCAGCAGTTCTAGCGGAGCTACGACAGATACGCAGTATTTT. This sequence encodes CASSSSSGATTDTQYF.

The V call is TRBV27, the J call TRBJ1-1; 10 bases fit TRBD1. After removal of 9 bases from V and 1 base from J, the junction contained 14 bases not matched to a gene. Per germline, CDR1 MNHEY and CDR2 SMNVEV (reference sequence). There are 17 residues in the CDR3. DNA of the CDR3: TGTGCCAGGGGGGAGAGGACAGGGGGGCCGAGGAACACTGAAGCTTTCTTT. Translated: CARGERTGGPRNTEAFF.

V gene TRBV4-1 combines with J gene TRBJ1-1; D gene unclear. The CDR3 consists of 15 residues. Between the trimmed V and J ends, which lost 0 bases and 0 bases, there was a span of 8 bases. CDR1 is MGHRA, CDR2 YSYEKL, per germline. The CDR3 loop reads CASSQDKVVNTEAFF. For the CDR3, the DNA is TGCGCCAGCAGCCAAGACAAGGTTGTGAACACTGAAGCTTTCTTT.

This clone was seen more than once but under ten times. Since no conserved phenylalanine or tryptophan closes the CDR3, a read error is the likely cause. The chain couples TRBV30 to TRBJ1-5; the match to TRBD1 covers 7 bases. V gave up 5 bases and J gave up 5 bases; unmatched junction bases: 3. This CDR3 has 12 amino acids. The germline gives CDR1 GTSNPN, CDR2 SVGIG (reference sequence). CDR3 DNA: TGTGCCTGGGACAGGGACGATCAGCCCCAGCATCTT. Residues: CAWDRDDQPQHL.

The chain combines TRBV29-1 with TRBJ2-7, with D possibly TRBD2 on 5 matching bases. Per germline, CDR1 SQVTM and CDR2 ANQGSEA. The length of the CDR3 is 13 residues. With 4 bases removed from V and 10 bases from J, the gap between germline ends came to 20 bases. The CDR3 loop reads CSVAPRTEGEQYF. DNA for the CDR3: TGCAGCGTTGCTCCCCGGACCGAGGGAGAACAGTACTTC.

This sequence joins TRBV14 and TRBJ2-1; 11 nucleotides line up with TRBD2. Germline assignment: CDR1 SGHDN and CDR2 FVKESK. The CDR3 covers 17 residues. The J segment lost 4 bases and the V segment lost 4 bases, leaving 9 bases of the junction unmatched. In nucleotides, the CDR3 is TGTGCCAGCAGCCCCCATACATCTAGCGGGAGGTACAATGAGCAGTTCTTC. Translated, it gives CASSPHTSSGRYNEQFF. Variable domain in full (rest from reference TRBV14 and TRBJ2-1): EAGVTQFPSHSVIEKGQTVTLRCDPISGHDNLYWYRRVMGKEIKFLLHFVKESKQDESGMPNNRFLAERTGGTYSTLKVQPAELEDSGVYFCASSPHTSSGRYNEQFFGPGTRLTVL.

Only one count was recorded for this clone. The chain links TRBV30 to TRBJ2-3; 8 bases map to TRBD1. V was pared by 0 bases and J by 5 bases, with 7 bases of the junction left unmatched. This CDR3 comprises 15 residues. Looked up from germline, CDR1 is GTSNPN and CDR2 is SVGIG (reference sequence). CDR3 sequence (DNA): TGTGCCTGGAGTGTACGGGACAGGAAGCGAGATACGCAGTATTTT. As protein: CAWSVRDRKRDTQYF.

This sequence joins TRBV9 and TRBJ2-7; D uncertain. This CDR3 is built from 11 residues. The germline gives CDR1 SGDLS, CDR2 YYNGEE. Between the trimmed V and J ends, which lost 4 bases and 5 bases, there was a span of 7 bases. The CDR3 spells CASSLMHEQYF. CDR3 bases: TGTGCCAGCAGCCTCATGCACGAGCAGTACTTC.

The V call is TRBV27, the J call TRBJ2-1; 9 positions match TRBD2. CDR1 is MNHEY and CDR2 is SMNVEV in the germline V gene (reference sequence). The CDR3 sequence is 15 residues long. J gave up 10 bases and V 2 bases, and 9 bases lay outside the gene matches. The CDR3 DNA is TGTGCCAGCAGTTTAGACATAGCGGGAGTCAAGGAGCAGTTCTTC. Its translation: CASSLDIAGVKEQFF.

The gene calls are TRBV5-1 and TRBJ1-4, with D hard to call. The CDR3 extends over 14 amino acids. Per the germline V gene, CDR1 is SGHRS and CDR2 is YFSETQ. V lost 0 bases, J lost 3 bases, and 6 bases lay in between. The CDR3 DNA follows: TGCGCCAGCAGCTTGGGGAGGGCTAATGAAAAACTGTTTTTT. Protein product: CASSLGRANEKLFF.

The J gene is TRBJ2-1, the V gene TRBV7-2, with 8 bases fitting TRBD2. The J segment lost 6 bases and the V segment lost 4 bases, leaving 11 bases of the junction unmatched. This CDR3 comprises 16 residues. Germline-derived CDR1 and CDR2 are SGHTA and FQGNSA. The CDR3 nucleotides read TGTGCCAGCAGCTCGGTGGGCGGGAGGAAAGCCAATGAGCAGTTCTTC. It is translated as CASSSVGGRKANEQFF.

This clone is a singleton in its sample. This chain connects TRBV11-2 to TRBJ2-3; D unresolved. Trimming cost V 1 base and J 2 bases, with 10 bases left between them. The CDR3 is 15 amino acids. Per the germline V gene, CDR1 is SGHAT and CDR2 is FQNNGV. CDR3 sequence (DNA): TGTGCCAGCAGCTTAGGGCTGCAGTTCACAGATACGCAGTATTTT. It codes for CASSLGLQFTDTQYF.

The rearrangement uses TRBV9 and TRBJ1-1, with 9 bases fitting TRBD1. This CDR3 has 13 amino acids. Germline V lookup: CDR1 SGDLS, CDR2 YYNGEE. J lost 8 bases, V lost 3 bases, and 5 bases had no gene match. DNA for the CDR3: TGTGCCAGCAGCGCCGGGACAGGGCTGGAAGCTTTCTTT. Encoded protein: CASSAGTGLEAFF.